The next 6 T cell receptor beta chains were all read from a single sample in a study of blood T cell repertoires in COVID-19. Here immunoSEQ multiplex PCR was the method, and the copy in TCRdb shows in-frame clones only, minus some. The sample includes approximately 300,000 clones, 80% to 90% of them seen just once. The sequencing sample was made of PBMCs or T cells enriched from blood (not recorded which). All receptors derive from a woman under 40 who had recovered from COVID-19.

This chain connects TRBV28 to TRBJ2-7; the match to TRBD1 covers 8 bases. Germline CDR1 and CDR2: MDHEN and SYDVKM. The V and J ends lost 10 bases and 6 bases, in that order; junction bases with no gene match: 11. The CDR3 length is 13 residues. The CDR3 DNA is TGTGCCATCCTAGGACAGGGAGTTATCGAGCAGTACTTC. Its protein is CAILGQGVIEQYF.

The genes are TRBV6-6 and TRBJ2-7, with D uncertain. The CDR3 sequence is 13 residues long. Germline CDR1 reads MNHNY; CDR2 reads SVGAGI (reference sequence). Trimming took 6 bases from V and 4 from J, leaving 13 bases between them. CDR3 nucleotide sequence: TGTGCCAGCAGCGCCAACCCCAGATACGAGCAGTACTTC. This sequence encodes CASSANPRYEQYF.

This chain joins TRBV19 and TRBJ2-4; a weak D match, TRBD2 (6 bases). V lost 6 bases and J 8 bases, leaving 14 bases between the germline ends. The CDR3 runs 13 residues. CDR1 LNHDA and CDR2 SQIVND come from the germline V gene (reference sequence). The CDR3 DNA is TGTGCCAGTAGCCTCGGGACTGGAGACATTCAGTACTTC. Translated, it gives CASSLGTGDIQYF. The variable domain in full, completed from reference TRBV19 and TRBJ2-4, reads DGGITQSPKYLFRKEGQNVTLSCEQNLNHDAMYWYRQDPGQGLRLIYYSQIVNDFQKGDIAEGYSVSREKKESFPLTVTSAQKNPTAFYLCASSLGTGDIQYFGAGTRLSVL.

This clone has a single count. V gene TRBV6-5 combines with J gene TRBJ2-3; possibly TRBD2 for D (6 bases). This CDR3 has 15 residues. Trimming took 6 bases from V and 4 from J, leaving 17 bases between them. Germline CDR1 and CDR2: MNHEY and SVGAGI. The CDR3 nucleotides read TGTGCCAGCAGCATCGCTGCGGGATTATCAGATACGCAGTATTTT. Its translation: CASSIAAGLSDTQYF.

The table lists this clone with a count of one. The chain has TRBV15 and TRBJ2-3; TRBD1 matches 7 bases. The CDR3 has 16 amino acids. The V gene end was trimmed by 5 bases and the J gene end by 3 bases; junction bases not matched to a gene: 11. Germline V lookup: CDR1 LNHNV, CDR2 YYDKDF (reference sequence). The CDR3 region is CATSGTGTATTDTQYF. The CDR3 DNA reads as TGTGCCACCAGCGGAACCGGGACAGCTACGACAGATACGCAGTATTTT.

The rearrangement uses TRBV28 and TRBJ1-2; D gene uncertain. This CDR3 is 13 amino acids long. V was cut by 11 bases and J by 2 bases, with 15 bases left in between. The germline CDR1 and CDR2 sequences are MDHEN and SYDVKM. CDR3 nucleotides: TGTGCCTGCGGGGATCTGTTAAACTATGGCTACACCTTC. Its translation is CACGDLLNYGYTF.